These T cell receptor beta chains were read from a single sample in a study of blood T cells in healthy people across ages. TCRdb processed the 5' RACE reads anew with MiXCR; each CDR3 protein has one entry. The sample includes 650,000 to 900,000 distinct CDR3 sequences, approximately 65% of them seen just once. The sample comprised blood. Receptors originate from a man under 40 in good health. Both conserved end residues are part of each CDR3. Fields, in order: CDR3 protein, CDR3 DNA, J gene, V gene, clone size, D gene. A D gene is named only where the DNA matches it firmly. The size field is filled for only some rows; it gives once, few, many or a size class.

CASSLLAGGRNEQFF | TGTGCCAGCAGCTTACTAGCGGGGGGGCGCAATGAGCAGTTCTTC | TRBJ2-1 | TRBV7-9 | . | TRBD2
CASCLDRARTDTQYF | TGCGCCAGCTGCCTGGACAGGGCTCGCACAGATACGCAGTATTTT | TRBJ2-3 | TRBV5-1 | . | TRBD1
CASKPGLTDGYTF | TGTGCCAGCAAACCAGGGTTAACGGATGGCTACACCTTC | TRBJ1-2 | TRBV7-8 | . | .
CASSLGGVREQYF | TGTGCCAGCAGCTTAGGTGGGGTACGCGAGCAGTACTTC | TRBJ2-7 | TRBV7-9 | few | .
CASSRGVEGRDEKLFF | TGTGCCAGCAGCCGGGGGGTAGAGGGGCGAGATGAAAAACTGTTTTTT | TRBJ1-4 | TRBV7-2 | . | .
CSVVADRRYYNEQFF | TGCAGCGTTGTTGCGGACAGGAGATACTACAATGAGCAGTTCTTC | TRBJ2-1 | TRBV29-1 | . | TRBD1
CASIRAGLAGYEQYF | TGTGCCAGCATTAGAGCTGGACTAGCGGGCTACGAGCAGTACTTC | TRBJ2-7 | TRBV6-2/TRBV6-3 | . | TRBD2
CASSPQDRVRETQYF | TGCGCCAGCAGCCCCCAGGACAGGGTCCGAGAGACCCAGTACTTC | TRBJ2-5 | TRBV4-3 | . | TRBD1
CASSLGLWGGENIQYF | TGCGCCAGCAGCTTGGGATTGTGGGGGGGTGAAAACATTCAGTACTTC | TRBJ2-4 | TRBV5-1 | . | TRBD2
CATALQTGSYGYTF | TGTGCCACCGCGCTTCAGACAGGCTCGTATGGCTACACCTTC | TRBJ1-2 | TRBV19 | . | .
CASSSGPREQYF | TGTGCCAGCAGCTCGGGACCGAGGGAGCAGTACTTC | TRBJ2-7 | TRBV9 | . | .
CASSPDLGHGYTF | TGTGCCAGCAGCCCCGATTTGGGACATGGCTACACCTTC | TRBJ1-2 | TRBV14 | . | .
CASSLYGTTYGYTF | TGTGCCAGCAGTTTATACGGGACGACTTACGGCTACACCTTC | TRBJ1-2 | TRBV28 | . | .
CASSLLRVGTEAFF | TGTGCCAGCAGCTTATTACGAGTTGGCACTGAAGCTTTCTTT | TRBJ1-1 | TRBV7-2 | . | .
CASSLVVGGYGELFF | TGTGCCAGCAGCTTAGTAGTAGGGGGCTACGGGGAGCTGTTTTTT | TRBJ2-2 | TRBV7-2 | . | TRBD1
CASSWSQEAQYF | TGTGCCAGCAGTTGGTCACAAGAGGCCCAGTACTTC | TRBJ2-5 | TRBV6-6 | . | .
CASRVISNYGYTF | TGTGCCAGCAGGGTCATTTCTAACTATGGCTACACCTTC | TRBJ1-2 | TRBV6-6 | . | .
CASSLGYRGSTPLHF | TGTGCCAGCAGCTTAGGTTACAGGGGGTCTACACCCCTCCACTTT | TRBJ1-6 | TRBV7-2 | . | TRBD1
CASSLRTFEETQYF | TGTGCCAGCAGCTTACGGACCTTTGAGGAGACCCAGTACTTC | TRBJ2-5 | TRBV7-9 | once | .
CASSQELGGEQYF | TGTGCCAGCAGCCAAGAACTGGGTGGCGAGCAGTACTTC | TRBJ2-7 | TRBV4-3 | few | .
CSVEIGYGYTF | TGCAGCGTTGAAATAGGCTATGGCTACACCTTC | TRBJ1-2 | TRBV29-1 | . | .
CASSEDRGNTQYF | TGTGCCAGCAGTGAAGACAGGGGAAATACGCAGTATTTT | TRBJ2-3 | TRBV6-4 | . | TRBD1
CSVEQGADTQYF | TGCAGCGTTGAGCAGGGCGCAGATACGCAGTATTTT | TRBJ2-3 | TRBV29-1 | . | .
CSARASYSSYEQYF | TGCAGTGCTAGAGCGTCGTACAGCTCCTACGAGCAGTACTTC | TRBJ2-7 | TRBV20-1 | . | .
CASMRTERTEAFF | TGTGCCAGCATGCGGACAGAAAGGACTGAAGCTTTCTTT | TRBJ1-1 | TRBV14 | . | .
CASSATPPGLAGVQRRETQYF | TGTGCCAGCAGCGCCACACCCCCGGGACTAGCGGGGGTTCAACGTAGGGAGACCCAGTACTTC | TRBJ2-5 | TRBV11-2 | . | TRBD2
CAWRTPGRNNNEQFF | TGTGCCTGGAGGACTCCGGGACGGAACAACAATGAGCAGTTCTTC | TRBJ2-1 | TRBV30 | . | .
CSVRGGGADTQYF | TGCAGCGTTAGGGGGGGCGGTGCAGATACGCAGTATTTT | TRBJ2-3 | TRBV29-1 | . | .
CASSQVLLGPSYNEQFF | TGCGCCAGCAGCCAAGTACTCCTAGGGCCCTCCTACAATGAGCAGTTCTTC | TRBJ2-1 | TRBV4-3 | . | .
CASSLTPWYEQYF | TGTGCCAGCAGTCTCACTCCCTGGTATGAGCAGTACTTC | TRBJ2-7 | TRBV27 | . | .
CASSLVGGGHLSGANVLTF | TGTGCCAGCAGCTTAGTAGGAGGGGGCCACCTCTCTGGGGCCAACGTCCTGACTTTC | TRBJ2-6 | TRBV7-9 | . | .
CASRQRGVSYEQYF | TGTGCCAGCAGACAGCGGGGGGTTTCCTACGAGCAGTACTTC | TRBJ2-7 | TRBV7-2 | . | TRBD2
CASSPPGLAGGRYEQYF | TGTGCCAGCAGCCCACCGGGACTAGCGGGAGGGAGATACGAGCAGTACTTC | TRBJ2-7 | TRBV9 | . | TRBD2
CASKGLADTTDTQYF | TGTGCCAGCAAGGGACTAGCAGATACCACAGATACGCAGTATTTT | TRBJ2-3 | TRBV6-2/TRBV6-3 | once | TRBD2
CASSVQGWATEAFF | TGTGCCAGCAGCGTACAGGGGTGGGCCACTGAAGCTTTCTTT | TRBJ1-1 | TRBV9 | . | .
CASIISRSNVKTQYF | TGTGCCAGCATTATCTCCCGGTCCAACGTAAAGACCCAGTACTTC | TRBJ2-5 | TRBV2 | many | .
CASSLFGAHADTQYF | TGTGCCAGCAGTTTGTTCGGGGCCCACGCAGATACGCAGTATTTT | TRBJ2-3 | TRBV12-3/TRBV12-4 | . | .
CASDRGNPPQHF | TGTGCCTCGGACAGGGGGAATCCGCCCCAGCATTTT | TRBJ1-5 | TRBV28 | . | TRBD1
CASSLGLRPYEQYF | TGTGCCAGCAGCTTGGGACTCCGCCCCTACGAGCAGTACTTC | TRBJ2-7 | TRBV7-2 | . | .
CASSIQSYEQYF | TGTGCCAGCAGTATACAGTCCTACGAGCAGTACTTC | TRBJ2-7 | TRBV11-1 | . | .
CASRRRVAAYNEQFF | TGTGCCAGCAGACGGCGGGTAGCTGCCTACAATGAGCAGTTCTTC | TRBJ2-1 | TRBV6-2/TRBV6-3 | . | .
CASSVVSRTGEAQYF | TGTGCCAGCAGCGTAGTATCGAGGACAGGGGAGGCCCAGTACTTC | TRBJ2-5 | TRBV9 | . | TRBD1
CTILGDRVNYGYTF | TGCACCATACTGGGGGACAGGGTCAACTATGGCTACACCTTC | TRBJ1-2 | TRBV20-1 | few | TRBD1
CTSNPGRELTYEQYF | TGTACCAGCAATCCCGGGCGAGAACTCACCTACGAGCAGTACTTC | TRBJ2-7 | TRBV27 | . | .
CASSLIMDGGYTF | TGTGCCAGCAGCTTAATTATGGACGGTGGCTACACCTTC | TRBJ1-2 | TRBV7-9 | . | .
CASSVALFEDTQYF | TGTGCCAGCAGCGTAGCTTTATTTGAAGATACGCAGTATTTT | TRBJ2-3 | TRBV9 | . | .
CAIQTSGGASEQFF | TGTGCCATCCAGACTAGCGGGGGGGCTAGTGAGCAGTTCTTC | TRBJ2-1 | TRBV3-1 | . | TRBD2
CASNQDQGAIGYGYTF | TGCGCCAGCAACCAAGACCAGGGGGCGATAGGTTATGGCTACACCTTC | TRBJ1-2 | TRBV4-3 | once | TRBD1